Included here is one T cell receptor (beta chain) sequence, with context. This entry belongs to a study of blood T cell repertoires in COVID-19. The protocol was immunoSEQ multiplex PCR, while the TCRdb copy is restricted to in-frame clones and leaves out a portion. The sample contains more than 300,000 clones, 85% to 95% of which appear only once. V lost 4 bases and J 5 bases, leaving 17 bases between the germline ends. Germline V gene lookup returns CDR1 MNHEY and CDR2 SVGAGI. The CDR3 contains 16 residues. Sequencing was done on a sample of PBMCs or T cells enriched from blood (not recorded which). The clonotype was recovered from a woman under 40 who had been exposed to COVID-19. This chain joins TRBV6-5 and TRBJ2-2, with D possibly being TRBD1 (7 bases). In DNA form, the CDR3 reads TGTGCCAGCAGTTTTCGTGGAGGGGGCTCGACCGGGGAGCTGTTTTTT. Translating gives CASSFRGGGSTGELFF.